The rows below give T cell receptor beta chains drawn from one sample of a study of immune heterogeneity within non-small cell lung tumors. TCRdb used MiXCR to reprocess the multiplex PCR reads, holding one entry per CDR3 protein. The data contain approximately 5,000 distinct CDR3 sequences, around 20% of them singletons. Sequencing used lung tumor tissue. These receptor sequences come from a woman in her sixties with non-small cell lung cancer. Each CDR3 is given with its conserved first and last residue.

>13|TRBV19|TRBJ2-7
CASSGTHPYEQYF
>13|TRBV27|TRBJ1-2
CASSYAQGGGYTF
>11|TRBV5-1|TRBJ2-7
CASSANDEQYF
>13|TRBV6-1|TRBJ2-1
CASSSPPYNEQFF
>13|TRBV10-3|TRBJ1-5
CAIRGRGDQPQHF
>16|TRBV20-1|TRBJ2-1
CSASLYGGSSYNEQFF
>17|TRBV3-1|TRBJ2-5
CASSQGGGSGSGETQYF
>12|TRBV28|TRBJ2-7
CASRSGAYEQYF
>17|TRBV5-4|TRBJ2-7
CAISLPGWQWLRDEQYF
>16|TRBV24-1|TRBJ2-1
CATSDPSGRAYNEQFF
>15|TRBV28|TRBJ1-6
CASSLRGGGNSPLHF
>14|TRBV28|TRBJ2-3
CASSRGTLTDTQYF
>16|TRBV7-9|TRBJ1-6
CASSSRTGGYNSPLHF
>15|TRBV2|TRBJ2-5
CASSTSGGRMETQYF
>14|TRBV6-2/TRBV6-3|TRBJ1-6
CASSSGGLNSPLHF
>18|TRBV6-2/TRBV6-3|TRBJ2-3
CPSSYSRRQREVADTQYF
>12|TRBV20-1|TRBJ2-7
CSVTQGTYEQYF
>12|TRBV7-9|TRBJ2-7
CASSQDSYEQYF
>14|TRBV19|-
CASSMFGEATEAFF
>12|TRBV29-1|TRBJ2-3
CSVESGTDTQYF
>19|TRBV12-3/TRBV12-4|TRBJ2-3
CASSLQDRVLTPITGTQYF
>14|TRBV6-1|TRBJ1-5
CASVWEGGNQPQHF
>14|TRBV7-2|TRBJ2-3
CASTLFQRTDTQYF
>15|TRBV19|TRBJ2-1
CASSPVARSYNEQFF
>14|TRBV7-3|TRBJ2-1
CASSHGRSVHEQFF
>16|TRBV28|TRBJ2-6
CASMGDRGAGTNVLTF
>15|TRBV5-1|TRBJ2-2
CASSTEVRSTGELFF
>14|TRBV27|TRBJ2-7
CASKRTSGRHEQYF
>14|TRBV2|TRBJ2-7
CASSEAGTNYEQYF
>11|TRBV6-1|TRBJ1-1
CATLRNTEAFF
>12|TRBV11-3|TRBJ2-1
CASSLIPDEQFF
>14|TRBV19|TRBJ2-7
CASNPGGSRYEQYF
>15|TRBV20-1|TRBJ2-7
CSARDWGGVSYEQYF
>15|TRBV6-1|TRBJ1-4
CASRSNQGGGEKLFF
>15|TRBV3-1|TRBJ2-3
CASSPTSGSTDTQYF
>8|TRBV20-1|TRBJ2-1
CSVRDGLF
>15|TRBV20-1|TRBJ1-1
CSARDSGSLNTEAFF
>16|TRBV4-3|TRBJ1-4
CASSQGQGKGNEKLFF
>13|TRBV20-1|TRBJ2-1
CSARGDYDNEQFF
>16|TRBV29-1|TRBJ2-1
CSVEDSLVHLNNEQFF
>14|TRBV6-1|TRBJ2-6
CASSPVTGANVLTF
>16|TRBV20-1|TRBJ2-3
CSASGGAGLFTDTQYF
>13|TRBV3-1|TRBJ2-7
CASSQDWAYEQYF
>17|TRBV12-3/TRBV12-4|TRBJ2-6
CASSLGVSDSGANVLTF
>12|TRBV6-1|TRBJ2-7
CASSEAHYEQYF
>14|TRBV20-1|TRBJ2-2
CSAPGQGTTGELFF
>17|TRBV27|TRBJ1-3
CASSRASGVEAGNTIYF
>16|TRBV7-8|TRBJ2-7
CASSVQSGASVYEQYF
>15|TRBV19|TRBJ2-5
CASSITVQLQETQYF
>12|TRBV28|TRBJ1-5
CASTWRNGPQHF
>14|TRBV12-3/TRBV12-4|TRBJ2-7
CASSGQFETYEQYF
>15|TRBV9|TRBJ1-1
CASSNGSRGNTEASF
>16|TRBV7-9|TRBJ1-1
CASSPYRDRTNTEAFF
>16|TRBV2|TRBJ2-1
CASSARGGSSYNEQFF
>13|TRBV9|TRBJ2-2
CASSRGNTGELFF
>15|TRBV20-1|TRBJ1-6
CSARGVQGESSPLHF
>15|TRBV20-1|TRBJ1-5
CSARESTGGYQPQHF
>15|TRBV7-3|TRBJ2-5
CASSKTGTRWETQYF
>17|TRBV5-8|TRBJ2-3
CASSLGLLAGYTDTQYF